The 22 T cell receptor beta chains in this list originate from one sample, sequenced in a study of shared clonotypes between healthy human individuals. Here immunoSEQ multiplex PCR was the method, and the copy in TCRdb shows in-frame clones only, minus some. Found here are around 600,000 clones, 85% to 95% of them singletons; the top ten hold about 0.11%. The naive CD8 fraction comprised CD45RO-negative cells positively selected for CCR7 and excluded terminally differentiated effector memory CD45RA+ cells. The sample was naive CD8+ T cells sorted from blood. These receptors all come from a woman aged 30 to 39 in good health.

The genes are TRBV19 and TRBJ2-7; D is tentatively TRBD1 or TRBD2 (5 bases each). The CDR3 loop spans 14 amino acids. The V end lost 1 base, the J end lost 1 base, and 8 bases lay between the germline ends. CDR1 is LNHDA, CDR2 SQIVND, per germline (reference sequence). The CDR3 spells CASSIGGFSYEQYF. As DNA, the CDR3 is TGTGCCAGTAGTATAGGGGGGTTTTCCTACGAGCAGTACTTC.

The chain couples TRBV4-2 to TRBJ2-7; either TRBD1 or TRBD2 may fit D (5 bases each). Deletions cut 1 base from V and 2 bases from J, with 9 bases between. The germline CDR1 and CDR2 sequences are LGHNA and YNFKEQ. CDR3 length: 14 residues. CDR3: CASSQAPGPYEQYF. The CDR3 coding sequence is TGTGCCAGCAGCCAAGCCCCGGGGCCCTACGAGCAGTACTTC.

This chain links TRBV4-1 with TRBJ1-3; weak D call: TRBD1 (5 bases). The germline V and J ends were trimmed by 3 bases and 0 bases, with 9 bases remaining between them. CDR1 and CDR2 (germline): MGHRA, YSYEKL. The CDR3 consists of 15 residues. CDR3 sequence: CASSHLGVSGNTIYF. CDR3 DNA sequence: TGCGCCAGCAGCCACCTAGGGGTCTCTGGAAACACCATATATTTT.

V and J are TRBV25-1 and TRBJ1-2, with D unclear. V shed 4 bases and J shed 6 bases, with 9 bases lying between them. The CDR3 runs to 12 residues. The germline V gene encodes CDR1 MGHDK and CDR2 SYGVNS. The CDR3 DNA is TGTGCCAGCAGTGGGGTGGCCCATGGCTACACCTTC. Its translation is CASSGVAHGYTF.

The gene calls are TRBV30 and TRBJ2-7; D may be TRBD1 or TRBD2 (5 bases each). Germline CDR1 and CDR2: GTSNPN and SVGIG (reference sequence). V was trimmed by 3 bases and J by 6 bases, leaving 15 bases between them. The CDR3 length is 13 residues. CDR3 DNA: TGTGCCTGGAGCACGGGACCCCCGGTCGAGCAGTACTTC. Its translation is CAWSTGPPVEQYF.

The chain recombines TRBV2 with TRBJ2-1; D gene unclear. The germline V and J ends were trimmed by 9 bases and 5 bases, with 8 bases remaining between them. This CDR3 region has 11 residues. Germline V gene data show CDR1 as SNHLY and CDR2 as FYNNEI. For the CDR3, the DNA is TGTGCCAGAAGGACGAACAATGAGCAGTTCTTC. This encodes CARRTNNEQFF.

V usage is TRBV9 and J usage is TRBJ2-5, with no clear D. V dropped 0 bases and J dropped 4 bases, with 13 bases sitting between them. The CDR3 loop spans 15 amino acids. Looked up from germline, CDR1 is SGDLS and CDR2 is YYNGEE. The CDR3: CASSVEGTALETQYF. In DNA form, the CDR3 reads TGTGCCAGCAGCGTAGAGGGTACAGCTTTAGAGACCCAGTACTTC.

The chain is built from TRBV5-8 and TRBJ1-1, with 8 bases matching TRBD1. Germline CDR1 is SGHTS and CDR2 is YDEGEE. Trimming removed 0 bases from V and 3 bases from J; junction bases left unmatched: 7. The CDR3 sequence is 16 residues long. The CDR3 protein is CASSLAIRTGHTEAFF. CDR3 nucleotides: TGTGCCAGCAGCTTGGCCATTCGGACAGGGCACACTGAAGCTTTCTTT.

CDR3 coding DNA: TGTGCCAGCAGCTCAAGGGTAGGGTCCTACGAGCAGTACTTC. Translated: CASSSRVGSYEQYF. The rearrangement joins TRBV11-2 to TRBJ2-7; D gene uncertain. V lost 4 bases and J lost 1, with 11 bases in between. The CDR3 spans 14 residues. The germline CDR1 and CDR2 sequences are SGHAT and FQNNGV.

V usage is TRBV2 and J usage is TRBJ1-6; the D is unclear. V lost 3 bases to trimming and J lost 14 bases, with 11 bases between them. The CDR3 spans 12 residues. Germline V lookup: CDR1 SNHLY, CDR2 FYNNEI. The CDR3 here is CASSDSRAALHF. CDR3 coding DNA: TGTGCCAGCAGTGACTCGAGGGCCGCCCTCCACTTT.

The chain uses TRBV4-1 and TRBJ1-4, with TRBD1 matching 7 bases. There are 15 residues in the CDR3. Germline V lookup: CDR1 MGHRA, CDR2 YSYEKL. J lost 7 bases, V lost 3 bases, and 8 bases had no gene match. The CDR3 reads CASSHLTGRAEKLFF. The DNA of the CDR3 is TGCGCCAGCAGCCACTTGACAGGGCGGGCTGAAAAACTGTTTTTT.

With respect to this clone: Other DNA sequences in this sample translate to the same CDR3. The CDR3, as DNA: TGTGCCAGCAGCTTGGCTAGCGGGGCCTACGAGCAGTACTTC. As protein: CASSLASGAYEQYF. V gene TRBV7-8 combines with J gene TRBJ2-7; 9 bases line up with TRBD2. Per germline, CDR1 SGHVS and CDR2 FQNEAQ. This CDR3 has 14 residues. The junction had 2 bases not matched to a gene; V was cut back by 3 bases and J by 2 bases.

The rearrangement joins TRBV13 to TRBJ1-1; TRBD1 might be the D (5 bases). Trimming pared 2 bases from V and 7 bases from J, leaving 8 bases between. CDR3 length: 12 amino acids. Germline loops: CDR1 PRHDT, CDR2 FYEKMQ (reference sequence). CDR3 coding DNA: TGTGCCAGCAGCTTACACCAGGGTGAAGCTTTCTTT. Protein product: CASSLHQGEAFF.

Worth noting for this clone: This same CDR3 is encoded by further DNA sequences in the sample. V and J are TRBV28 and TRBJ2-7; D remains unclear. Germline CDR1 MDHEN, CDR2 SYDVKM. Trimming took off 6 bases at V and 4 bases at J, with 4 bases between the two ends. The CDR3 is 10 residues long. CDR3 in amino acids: CASRGYEQYF. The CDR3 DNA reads TGTGCCAGCAGGGGATACGAGCAGTACTTC.

CDR3 sequence (DNA): TGTGCCTGGAGTGTAGGAGGGGTCAATGAGCAGTACTTC. The encoded protein is CAWSVGGVNEQYF. The chain has TRBV30 and TRBJ2-7, with D possibly being TRBD2 (6 bases). Trimming cost V 0 bases and J 7 bases, with 13 bases left between them. CDR3 length equals 13 residues. CDR1 is GTSNPN and CDR2 is SVGIG in the germline V gene (reference sequence).

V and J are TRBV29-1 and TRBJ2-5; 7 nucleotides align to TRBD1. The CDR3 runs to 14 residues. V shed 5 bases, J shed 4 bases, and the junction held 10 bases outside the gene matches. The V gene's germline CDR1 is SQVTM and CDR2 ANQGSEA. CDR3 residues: CSVIGQDGRETQYF. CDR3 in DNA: TGCAGCGTTATAGGACAGGATGGGCGAGAGACCCAGTACTTC.

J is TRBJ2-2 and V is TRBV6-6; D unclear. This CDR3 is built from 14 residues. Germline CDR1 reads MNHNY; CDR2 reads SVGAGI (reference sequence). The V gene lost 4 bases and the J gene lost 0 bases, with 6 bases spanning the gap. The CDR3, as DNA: TGTGCCAGCAGTTTGGCGGCGAACACCGGGGAGCTGTTTTTT. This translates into CASSLAANTGELFF.

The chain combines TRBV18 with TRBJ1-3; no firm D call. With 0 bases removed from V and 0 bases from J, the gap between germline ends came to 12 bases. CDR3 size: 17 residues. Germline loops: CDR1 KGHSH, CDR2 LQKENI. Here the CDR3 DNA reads TGTGCCAGCTCACCACCGGCGCGGATAAGCTCTGGAAACACCATATATTTT. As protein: CASSPPARISSGNTIYF.

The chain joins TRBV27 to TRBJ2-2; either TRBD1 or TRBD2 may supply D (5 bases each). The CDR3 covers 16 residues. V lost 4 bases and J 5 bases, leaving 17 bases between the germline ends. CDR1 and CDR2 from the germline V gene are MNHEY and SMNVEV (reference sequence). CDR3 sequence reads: CASSSIPGPATGELFF. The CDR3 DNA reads TGTGCCAGCAGTTCAATCCCGGGACCCGCGACCGGGGAGCTGTTTTTT.

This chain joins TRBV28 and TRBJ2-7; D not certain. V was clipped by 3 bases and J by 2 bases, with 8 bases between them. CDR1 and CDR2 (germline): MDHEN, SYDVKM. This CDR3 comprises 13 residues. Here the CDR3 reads CASSFDATYEQYF. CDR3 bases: TGTGCCAGCAGTTTCGACGCAACCTACGAGCAGTACTTC.

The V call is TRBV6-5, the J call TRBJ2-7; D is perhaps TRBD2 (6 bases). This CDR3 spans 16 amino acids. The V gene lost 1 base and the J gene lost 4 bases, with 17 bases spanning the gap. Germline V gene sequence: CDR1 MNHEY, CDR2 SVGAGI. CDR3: CASSYFLGTRIYEQYF. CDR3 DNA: TGTGCCAGCAGTTACTTTCTCGGGACTCGAATTTACGAGCAGTACTTC.

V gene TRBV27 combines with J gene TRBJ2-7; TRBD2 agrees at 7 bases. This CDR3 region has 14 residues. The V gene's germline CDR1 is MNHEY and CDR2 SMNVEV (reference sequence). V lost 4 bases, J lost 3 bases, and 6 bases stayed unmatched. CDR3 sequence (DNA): TGTGCCAGCAGTTGGGGGGGGATCGGCTACGAGCAGTACTTC. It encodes CASSWGGIGYEQYF.